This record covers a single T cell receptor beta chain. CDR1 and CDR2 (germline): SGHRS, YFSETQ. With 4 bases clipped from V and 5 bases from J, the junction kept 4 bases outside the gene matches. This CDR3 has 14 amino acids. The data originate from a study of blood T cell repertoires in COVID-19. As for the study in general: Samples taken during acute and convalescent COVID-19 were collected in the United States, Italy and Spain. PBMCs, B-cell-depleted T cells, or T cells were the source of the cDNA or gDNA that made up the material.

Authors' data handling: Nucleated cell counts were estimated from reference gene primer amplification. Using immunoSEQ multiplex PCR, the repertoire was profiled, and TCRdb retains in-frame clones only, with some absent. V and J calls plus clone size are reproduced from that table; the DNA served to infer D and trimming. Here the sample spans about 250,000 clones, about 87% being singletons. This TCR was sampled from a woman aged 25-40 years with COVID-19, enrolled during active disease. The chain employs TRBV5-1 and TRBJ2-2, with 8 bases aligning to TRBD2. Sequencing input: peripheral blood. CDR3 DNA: TGCGCCAGCAGCGAGCCGGGGGGGACCGGGGAGCTGTTTTTT. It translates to CASSEPGGTGELFF.